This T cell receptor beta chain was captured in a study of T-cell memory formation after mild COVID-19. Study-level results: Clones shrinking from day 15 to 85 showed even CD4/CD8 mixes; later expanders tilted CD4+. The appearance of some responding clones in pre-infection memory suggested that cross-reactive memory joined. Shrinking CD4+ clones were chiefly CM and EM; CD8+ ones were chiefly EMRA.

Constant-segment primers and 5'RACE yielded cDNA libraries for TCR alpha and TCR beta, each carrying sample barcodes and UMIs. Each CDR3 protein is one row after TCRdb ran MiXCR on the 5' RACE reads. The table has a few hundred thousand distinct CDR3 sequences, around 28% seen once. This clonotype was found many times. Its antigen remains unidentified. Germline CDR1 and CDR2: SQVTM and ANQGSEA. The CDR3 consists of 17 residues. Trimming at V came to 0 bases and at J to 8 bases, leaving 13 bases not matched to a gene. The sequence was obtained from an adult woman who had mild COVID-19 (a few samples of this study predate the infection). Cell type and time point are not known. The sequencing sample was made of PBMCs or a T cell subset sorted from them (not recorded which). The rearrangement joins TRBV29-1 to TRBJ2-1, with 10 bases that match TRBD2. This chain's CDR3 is CSVEDDRSGGARDEQFF. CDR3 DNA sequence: TGCAGCGTTGAAGATGACCGGAGCGGGGGGGCCCGGGATGAGCAGTTCTTC.